Sequencing of this TCR beta chain was carried out in a study of T and B cells in COVID-19 patients. In the study overall: Peripheral blood came from COVID-19 patients with active infection or after recovery. The recovered patients had mostly mild to moderate COVID-19 with outpatient management.

The V and J ends lost 2 bases and 6 bases, in that order; junction bases with no gene match: 3. From germline, CDR1 is MGHRA and CDR2 YSYEKL. CDR3 length: 15 amino acids. Multiplex PCR with BIOMED2 TRB-A/B primer pools amplified TRB rearrangements. TCRdb used MiXCR to reprocess the multiplex PCR reads, holding one entry per CDR3 protein. The sample holds about 1,000 distinct CDR3 sequences; roughly 18% are singletons and the top ten take around two fifths. Whole-study results and caveats: Highly clonal in active COVID-19, TRB repertoires exceeded healthy-donor diversity and richness at recovery. Patients with COVID-19 reportedly showed strongly skewed T cell receptor beta variable and joining gene usage.

With respect to this clonotype: The antigen remains undetermined.

Each TRB amplification used roughly 240-550 ng of genomic DNA from blood. The TCR was taken from a human donor with active COVID-19. The sequenced material came from blood. The rearrangement links TRBV4-1 to TRBJ2-1; the match to TRBD2 covers 11 bases. The CDR3 sequence: CASSQLAGGFNEQFF. CDR3 sequence (DNA): TGCGCCAGCAGCCAACTAGCGGGGGGTTTCAATGAGCAGTTCTTC.